This section outlines one TCR beta chain sequence together with its context. Antigen: not known. Generated by immunoSEQ multiplex PCR, the TCRdb table keeps only in-frame clones and is missing some. The table includes tens of thousands of clones, 94% detected once. Germline CDR1 is SQVTM and CDR2 is ANQGSEA. CDR3 length equals 13 residues. V shed 3 bases and J shed 3 bases, with 10 bases lying between them. The data stem from a study of cytomegalovirus exposure and HLA in healthy donors. Whole-study findings and limits: Specificity of a few CMV-associated chains for CMV antigens was verified in vitro.

This sequence was found in a woman between 18 and 29 years old in good health and CMV-seropositive. This chain uses TRBV29-1 with TRBJ2-3; a possible D gene is TRBD2 (5 bases). Sequenced input: PBMCs. The CDR3 loop is CSVDEGSTDTQYF. As DNA, the CDR3 is TGCAGCGTTGATGAGGGATCGACAGATACGCAGTATTTT.